The 3 T cell receptor beta chains listed next were all sequenced from one sample in a study of regulatory T cells in long-lasting Graves disease. With iRepertoire HTBI primers and Arm-PCR of CDR3 regions, TCR beta libraries were built. TCRdb called the multiplex PCR reads again in MiXCR, with one record for every CDR3 protein. The table lists around 450,000 distinct CDR3 sequences, over 14% of them singletons. Noted time point: newly diagnosed GD, antithyroid drugs for less than 3 months. PBMCs provided the RNA from which the TCR library was made. These same records also appear under a second study, on T cells in Graves' hyperthyroidism and ophthalmopathy.

The source material was peripheral blood mononuclear cells (PBMCs), sampled at new diagnosis, from a patient treated with antithyroid drugs. These receptors were taken from a woman aged 40-49 years with Graves disease.

This clonotype has a count of ten or more. This chain connects TRBV2 to TRBJ2-7; 12 bases line up with TRBD2. This CDR3 spans 17 amino acids. The V gene's germline CDR1 is SNHLY and CDR2 FYNNEI. With V trimmed by 6 bases and J by 4 bases, 13 bases remained unmatched. In DNA form, the CDR3 reads TGTGCCAGCAGGGAGCCGATTCTAGCGGGAGGGCGGTACGAGCAGTACTTC. Protein sequence: CASREPILAGGRYEQYF.

The table lists this clonotype with a count of one. The chain's CDR3 is CASSLMSDKNTEAFF. Here the CDR3 DNA reads TGCGCCAGCAGCTTGATGTCAGATAAGAACACTGAAGCTTTCTTT. The chain joins TRBV5-1 to TRBJ1-1; D remains unclear. Germline V gives CDR1 SGHRS, CDR2 YFSETQ. The CDR3 runs to 15 residues. Trimming removed 1 base from V and 1 base from J, with 11 bases in between. Looking up the rest from reference TRBV5-1 and TRBJ1-1 gives the full variable domain: KAGVTQTPRYLIKTRGQQVTLSCSPISGHRSVSWYQQTPGQGLQFLFEYFSETQRNKGNFPGRFSGRQFSNSRSEMNVSTLELGDSALYLCASSLMSDKNTEAFFGQGTRLTVV.

This clonotype occurred a few times. The chain couples TRBV7-3 to TRBJ2-1; the D gene is possibly TRBD1 (6 bases). Trimming shortened V by 5 bases and J by 0 bases, and 14 bases separated the two germline ends. This CDR3 region has 16 residues. CDR1 is SGHTA and CDR2 is FQGTGA in the germline V gene. The CDR3 DNA follows: TGTGCCAGCAGCGCGACAGGATCCAGCTCCTACAATGAGCAGTTCTTC. Translated: CASSATGSSSYNEQFF.